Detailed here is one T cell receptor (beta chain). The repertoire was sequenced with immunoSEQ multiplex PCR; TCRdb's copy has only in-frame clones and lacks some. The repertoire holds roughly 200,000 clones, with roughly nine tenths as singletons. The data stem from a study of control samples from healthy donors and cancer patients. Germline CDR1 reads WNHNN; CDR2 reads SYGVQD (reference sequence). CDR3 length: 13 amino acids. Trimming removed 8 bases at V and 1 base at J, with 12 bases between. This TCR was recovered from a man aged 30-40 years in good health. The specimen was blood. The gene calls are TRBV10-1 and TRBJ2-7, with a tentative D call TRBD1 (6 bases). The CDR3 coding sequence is TGCGCCAGCGGAGGACAGCTTTCCTACGAGCAGTACTTC. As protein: CASGGQLSYEQYF.